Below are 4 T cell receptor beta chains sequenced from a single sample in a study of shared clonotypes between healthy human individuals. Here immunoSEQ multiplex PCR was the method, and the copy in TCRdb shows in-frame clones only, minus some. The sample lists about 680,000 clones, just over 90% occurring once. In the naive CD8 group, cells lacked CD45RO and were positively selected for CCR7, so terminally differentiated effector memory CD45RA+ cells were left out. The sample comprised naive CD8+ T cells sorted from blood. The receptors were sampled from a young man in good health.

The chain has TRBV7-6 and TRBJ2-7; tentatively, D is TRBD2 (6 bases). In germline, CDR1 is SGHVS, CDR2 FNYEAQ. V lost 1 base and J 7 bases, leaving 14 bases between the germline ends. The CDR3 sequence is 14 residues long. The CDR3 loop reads CASSLEINGGEQYF. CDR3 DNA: TGTGCCAGCAGCTTAGAAATAAATGGGGGGGAGCAGTACTTC.

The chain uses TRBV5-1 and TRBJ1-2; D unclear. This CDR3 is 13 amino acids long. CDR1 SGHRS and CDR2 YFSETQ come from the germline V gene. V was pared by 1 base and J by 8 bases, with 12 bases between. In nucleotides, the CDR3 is TGCGCCAGCAGCTTGATAGAGTCCATCGGCTACACCTTC. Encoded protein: CASSLIESIGYTF.

CDR3 amino acids: CASSPGGFAGANVLTF. The CDR3 DNA sequence: TGCGCCAGCAGTCCCGGCGGTTTTGCTGGGGCCAACGTCCTGACTTTC. The chain recombines TRBV5-1 with TRBJ2-6; D ambiguous. This CDR3 has 16 residues. In germline, CDR1 is SGHRS, CDR2 YFSETQ. The germline V and J ends were trimmed by 5 bases and 2 bases, with 14 bases remaining between them.

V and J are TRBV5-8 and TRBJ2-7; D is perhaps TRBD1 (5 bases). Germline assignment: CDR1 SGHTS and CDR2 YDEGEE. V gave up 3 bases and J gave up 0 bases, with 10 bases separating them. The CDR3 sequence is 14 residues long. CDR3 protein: CASSSQGNSYEQYF. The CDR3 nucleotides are TGTGCCAGCAGCTCTCAGGGTAACTCCTACGAGCAGTACTTC.